A selection of T cell receptor beta chains follows, all from one sample in a study of blood T cell repertoires in COVID-19. Method: immunoSEQ multiplex PCR; TCRdb's copy keeps in-frame clones and lacks some. The table includes roughly 130,000 clones, 88% detected once. Sequencing was carried out using peripheral blood. The receptor source for this set is a man aged 60 to 75 with active or convalescent COVID-19. Each CDR3 is given without its conserved first and last residue. D genes are given only for firm matches.

TRBJ2-3	TRBD2	TRBV19	ASSPRGGLPPDTQY
TRBJ2-3	TRBD2	TRBV9	ASSATTGTSGRVLMTDTQY
TRBJ1-1	-	TRBV6-5	ASSSPGGAGNTEAF
TRBJ2-6	TRBD1	TRBV5-1	ASSDDRNRDRGPQPGANVLT
TRBJ2-2	TRBD2	TRBV28	ASSSPAAGGPNTGELF
TRBJ2-2	-	TRBV29-1	SGAPGTNTGELF
TRBJ1-1	-	TRBV19	ASIDRGGTEAF
TRBJ2-1	-	TRBV27	ASSFLRTDNEQF
TRBJ1-3	TRBD1	TRBV10-3	AISEGDRVGNTIY
TRBJ1-3	-	TRBV28	ASSLGGKVNTIY
TRBJ1-1	TRBD1	TRBV19	ASSRWTGNTEAF
TRBJ2-1	-	TRBV7-2	ASSPAGRQLREF
TRBJ2-1	TRBD2	TRBV12-5	ASGSLAGNEQF
TRBJ2-1	-	TRBV15	ATSSLNEQF
TRBJ2-3	TRBD1	TRBV5-1	ASSSGQGGTDTQY
TRBJ2-7	TRBD2	TRBV18	ASSPGLAVSYEQY
TRBJ2-1	TRBD1	TRBV20-1	SAGQTNEQF
TRBJ1-6	-	TRBV4-3	ASSQERAYNSPLH
TRBJ2-3	-	TRBV5-1	ASSLDGGPGTDTQY
TRBJ1-1	-	TRBV5-1	ASSGGRQFTEAF
TRBJ1-6	TRBD1	TRBV19	ASSIRDRTHNSPLH
TRBJ1-1	-	TRBV6-1	ASSDLYRKRIEAF
TRBJ2-7	TRBD2	TRBV5-5	ASSFDGLAFYEQY